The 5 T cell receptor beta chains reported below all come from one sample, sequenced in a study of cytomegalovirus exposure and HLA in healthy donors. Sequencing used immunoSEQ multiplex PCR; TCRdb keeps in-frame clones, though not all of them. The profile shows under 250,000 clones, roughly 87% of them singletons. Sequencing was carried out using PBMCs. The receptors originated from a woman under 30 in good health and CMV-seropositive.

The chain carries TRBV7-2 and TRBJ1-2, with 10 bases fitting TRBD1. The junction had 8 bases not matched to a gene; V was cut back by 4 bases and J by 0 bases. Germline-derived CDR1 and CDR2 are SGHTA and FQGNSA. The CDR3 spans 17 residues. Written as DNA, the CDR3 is TGTGCCAGCAGCTCTTCCAGGGACAGGGGATCTAACTATGGCTACACCTTC. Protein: CASSSSRDRGSNYGYTF. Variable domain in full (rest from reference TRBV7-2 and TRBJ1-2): GAGVSQSPSNKVTEKGKDVELRCDPISGHTALYWYRQSLGQGLEFLIYFQGNSAPDKSGLPSDRFSAERTGGSVSTLTIQRTQQEDSAVYLCASSSSRDRGSNYGYTFGSGTRLTVV.

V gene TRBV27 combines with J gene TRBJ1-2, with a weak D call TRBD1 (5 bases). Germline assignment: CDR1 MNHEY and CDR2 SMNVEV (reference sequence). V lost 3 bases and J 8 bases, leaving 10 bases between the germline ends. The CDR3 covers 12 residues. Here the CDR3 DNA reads TGTGCCAGCAGTTTTATGGGGGGGGGCTACACCTTC. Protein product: CASSFMGGGYTF.

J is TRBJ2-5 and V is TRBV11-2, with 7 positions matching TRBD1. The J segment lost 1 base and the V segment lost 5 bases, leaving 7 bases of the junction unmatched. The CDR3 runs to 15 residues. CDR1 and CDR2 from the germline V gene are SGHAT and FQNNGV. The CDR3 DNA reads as TGTGCCAGCAGCCCCCAAACAGGGGTCCAAGAGACCCAGTACTTC. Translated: CASSPQTGVQETQYF. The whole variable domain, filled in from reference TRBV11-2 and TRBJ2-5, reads EAGVAQSPRYKIIEKRQSVAFWCNPISGHATLYWYQQILGQGPKLLIQFQNNGVVDDSQLPKDRFSAERLKGVDSTLKIQPAKLEDSAVYLCASSPQTGVQETQYFGPGTRLLVL.

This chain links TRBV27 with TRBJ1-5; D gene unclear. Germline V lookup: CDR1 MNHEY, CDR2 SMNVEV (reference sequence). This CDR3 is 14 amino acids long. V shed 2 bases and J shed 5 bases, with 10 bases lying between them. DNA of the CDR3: TGTGCCAGCAGTTTAGATGAGGGCTATCAGCCCCAGCATTTT. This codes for CASSLDEGYQPQHF.

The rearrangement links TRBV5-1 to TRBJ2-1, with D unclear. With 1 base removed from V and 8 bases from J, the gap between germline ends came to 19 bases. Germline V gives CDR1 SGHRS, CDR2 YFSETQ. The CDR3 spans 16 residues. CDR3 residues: CASSLRPRGNGDEQFF. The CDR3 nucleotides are TGCGCCAGCAGCTTGAGGCCTCGAGGAAATGGTGATGAGCAGTTCTTC.